A single sample gave rise to the 27 T cell receptor beta chains below, sequenced in a study of CD8+CD57+ T cells in acquired aplastic anemia (dated by TCRdb to the late 2010s). Sequencing relied on an Illumina HiSeq 2000. Genomic DNA served as template for TCR beta VDJ combination and CDR3 sequence profiling. TCRdb ran its own pipeline on the public reads, namely fastp trimming at Q25 and MiXCR clone calling, and kept in-frame beta chains. Here each entry gathers all rows of one CDR3 protein and keeps the most common genes and DNA. Within this sample are tens of thousands of distinct CDR3 sequences, with almost 55% of them counted one time only. Roughly 8% of the sample belongs to the ten largest clones. The sequenced material came from sorted CD4+, CD8+, or CD8+CD57+ T cells (not recorded which) from PBMCs. The receptors were sampled from a human donor in good health, serving as a control.

The V call is TRBV19, the J call TRBJ1-1; 10 bases are shared with TRBD1. The V segment lost 5 bases and the J segment 2 bases; nucleotides outside the gene matches: 5. In germline, CDR1 is LNHDA, CDR2 SQIVND (reference sequence). This CDR3 contains 15 residues. The CDR3 loop is CASSRETGGNTEAFF. CDR3 DNA sequence: TGTGCCAGTAGTCGCGAGACAGGGGGCAACACTGAAGCTTTCTTT.

This clonotype was seen many times. The gene calls are TRBV7-3 and TRBJ2-1; 8 bases map to TRBD2. The CDR3 totals 14 residues. V lost 0 bases and J lost 10; bases outside the gene matches: 5. CDR1 and CDR2 (germline): SGHTA, FQGTGA. The CDR3 region is CASSLTGLAGEQFF. The DNA for the CDR3 is TGTGCCAGCAGCTTAACTGGACTAGCAGGAGAGCAGTTCTTC.

This clonotype was recorded many times. The chain has TRBV6-1 and TRBJ2-2; 9 bases map to TRBD1. J lost 2 bases, V lost 4 bases, and 8 bases had no gene match. Germline lookup yields CDR1 MNHNS and CDR2 SASEGT. The CDR3 totals 17 residues. CDR3 loop: CASSATPGQGNTGELFF. The CDR3 nucleotides read TGTGCCAGCAGTGCAACTCCGGGACAGGGAAACACCGGGGAGCTGTTTTTT.

This clonotype has a count of ten or more. The CDR3 region has the DNA TGTGCCAGCAGCCCCCCCGTGTTTTATGCCTCTGGAAACACCATATATTTT. Translation: CASSPPVFYASGNTIYF. The V gene is TRBV13, the J gene TRBJ1-3; no firm D call. The CDR3 is 17 residues long. V was cut by 5 bases and J by 0 bases, with 17 bases left in between. CDR1 PRHDT and CDR2 FYEKMQ come from the germline V gene (reference sequence).

The table lists this clonotype with a few counts. This rearrangement joins TRBV12-3 or TRBV12-4 to TRBJ2-3, with TRBD2 matching 10 bases. CDR3 length equals 14 residues. V was clipped by 3 bases and J by 4 bases; unmatched bases: 1. The CDR3 coding sequence is TGTGCCAGCAGTTTTAGCGGGGGGCCAGATACGCAGTATTTT. As protein: CASSFSGGPDTQYF.

This chain links TRBV19 with TRBJ2-3, with D uncertain. The length of the CDR3 is 13 residues. Germline CDR1 LNHDA, CDR2 SQIVND (reference sequence). The V end was cut by 5 bases, the J end by 2 bases, with 8 bases between. CDR3 sequence (DNA): TGTGCCAGTAGTTGGACGGTCACAGATACGCAGTATTTT. Amino acid sequence: CASSWTVTDTQYF.

The chain has TRBV20-1 and TRBJ2-7; the D is unclear. The CDR3 has 12 residues. Germline CDR1 reads DFQATT; CDR2 reads SNEGSKA (reference sequence). Trimming took 6 bases from V and 2 from J, leaving 11 bases between them. CDR3 amino acids: CSAAAGTYEQYF. The CDR3 coding sequence is TGCAGTGCGGCGGCAGGAACCTACGAGCAGTACTTC.

The CDR3 sequence is CASGSGQSGYNEQFF. As DNA, the CDR3 is TGTGCTAGTGGGTCGGGCCAATCGGGGTACAATGAGCAGTTCTTC. This sequence joins TRBV12-5 and TRBJ2-1; a possible D gene is TRBD2 (5 bases). CDR1 and CDR2 from the germline V gene are LGHNT and FRNRAP. Trimming cost V 6 bases and J 4 bases, with 16 bases left between them. This CDR3 comprises 15 residues.

This clonotype came up many times. The CDR3 bases are TGTGCCAGCCCCCGTTTCGGTTCAGATACGCAGTATTTT. It encodes CASPRFGSDTQYF. This chain connects TRBV27 to TRBJ2-3; unclear D gene. The CDR3 sequence is 13 residues long. V was cut by 8 bases and J by 4 bases, with 13 bases left in between. Germline loops: CDR1 MNHEY, CDR2 SMNVEV (reference sequence).

This clonotype was picked up many times. The chain links TRBV20-1 to TRBJ1-5; no firm D call. CDR1 is DFQATT, CDR2 SNEGSKA, per germline (reference sequence). CDR3 length: 13 amino acids. Trimming cost V 5 bases and J 0 bases, with 8 bases left between them. The CDR3 nucleotides are TGCAGTGCTGGGAGAAATAGCAATCAGCCCCAGCATTTT. Amino acid sequence: CSAGRNSNQPQHF.

This clonotype occurred a few times. This sequence joins TRBV20-1 and TRBJ2-7; 7 nucleotides line up with TRBD1. With 6 bases clipped from V and 0 bases from J, the junction kept 8 bases outside the gene matches. The CDR3 covers 14 residues. CDR1 is DFQATT, CDR2 SNEGSKA, per germline (reference sequence). This CDR3 reads CSALDRMFSYEQYF. The CDR3 region has the DNA TGCAGTGCCCTGGACAGGATGTTCTCCTACGAGCAGTACTTC.

As regards this clonotype: With a much larger clone just one base away, this may be a read error. This chain links TRBV6-6 with TRBJ1-1; perhaps TRBD1 as D (5 bases). Germline lookup yields CDR1 MNHNY and CDR2 SVGAGI (reference sequence). The CDR3 runs 13 residues. The DNA of the CDR3 is TGTGTCAGCAGCGTCGGGGGGGACCCTGAAGCTTTCTTT. It is translated as CVSSVGGDPEAFF.

The CDR3 DNA follows: TGTGCCACCAGCAGAGATTTGGGGAGGACAGAGACCCAGTACTTC. Translating it yields CATSRDLGRTETQYF. V usage is TRBV15 and J usage is TRBJ2-5; weak D call: TRBD2 (6 bases). CDR1 and CDR2 (germline): LNHNV, YYDKDF (reference sequence). This CDR3 is 15 amino acids long. V shed 0 bases and J shed 4 bases, with 12 bases lying between them.

The gene calls are TRBV5-1 and TRBJ2-1; maybe TRBD2 (5 bases). The CDR3 sequence is 15 residues long. Per germline, CDR1 SGHRS and CDR2 YFSETQ. V was shortened by 0 bases and J by 2 bases, with 9 bases between the two germline ends. The CDR3 sequence: CASSLGGKPYNEQFF. CDR3 nucleotides: TGCGCCAGCAGCTTGGGAGGGAAACCCTACAATGAGCAGTTCTTC. Using reference TRBV5-1 and TRBJ2-1 for the parts outside the CDR3, the full variable domain is KAGVTQTPRYLIKTRGQQVTLSCSPISGHRSVSWYQQTPGQGLQFLFEYFSETQRNKGNFPGRFSGRQFSNSRSEMNVSTLELGDSALYLCASSLGGKPYNEQFFGPGTRLTVL.

This clonotype was counted ten times or more. The chain is built from TRBV9 and TRBJ2-3; D tentatively fits TRBD1 or TRBD2 (7 bases each). The CDR3 spans 16 residues. Per the germline V gene, CDR1 is SGDLS and CDR2 is YYNGEE. Trimming cost V 3 bases and J 1 base, with 15 bases left between them. The CDR3, as DNA: TGTGCCAGCAGCGAGGAGGGGGCGGGAGGCACAGATACGCAGTATTTT. Its translation: CASSEEGAGGTDTQYF.

CDR3 DNA sequence: TGTGCCAGTAGTCCAGGCTCGGGTATTGGCTACACCTTC. Its translation is CASSPGSGIGYTF. The V gene is TRBV19, the J gene TRBJ1-2; D remains ambiguous. The germline V and J ends were trimmed by 5 bases and 7 bases, with 14 bases remaining between them. Germline V CDR1 and CDR2: LNHDA, SQIVND (reference sequence). CDR3 length: 13 amino acids.

The V gene is TRBV7-2, the J gene TRBJ2-7, with 7 bases matching TRBD1. The CDR3 loop spans 12 amino acids. Germline V CDR1 and CDR2: SGHTA, FQGNSA. Germline trimming cut 6 bases from V and 5 bases from J; bases unmatched to any gene: 4. The DNA for the CDR3 is TGTGCCAGCAGTCAAGGGGGCGACGAGCAGTACTTC. Amino acids: CASSQGGDEQYF.

With respect to this clonotype: This CDR3 is missing its conserved last phenylalanine or tryptophan, likely due to a read error. The chain has TRBV10-2 and TRBJ1-1; 10 bases map to TRBD1. The CDR3 extends over 14 amino acids. Trimming cost V 4 bases and J 6 bases; bases outside gene matches: 5. Germline CDR1 and CDR2: WSHSY and SAAADI. The CDR3 DNA reads TGCGCCAGCAGTGCGACAGGGGGCTCAGCTGAAGCTTTCCTT. It yields the protein CASSATGGSAEAFL.

The chain couples TRBV11-2 to TRBJ1-1; possibly TRBD1 for D (5 bases). Trimming pared 5 bases from V and 2 bases from J, leaving 9 bases between. Germline lookup yields CDR1 SGHAT and CDR2 FQNNGV. The CDR3 is 13 residues long. The CDR3 is CASSTDRNTEAFF. In nucleotides, the CDR3 is TGTGCCAGCAGCACTGACAGAAACACTGAAGCTTTCTTT.

The chain recombines TRBV7-9 with TRBJ2-3; D may be TRBD1 (6 bases). The CDR3 covers 14 residues. V was clipped by 2 bases and J by 1 base, with 7 bases between them. The germline V gene encodes CDR1 SEHNR and CDR2 FQNEAQ (reference sequence). The DNA of the CDR3 is TGTGCCAGCAGCTTACGACAGGGCACAGATACGCAGTATTTT. Its protein product is CASSLRQGTDTQYF.

This chain uses TRBV2 with TRBJ2-3; TRBD1 matches at 9 bases. This CDR3 has 14 residues. Germline loops: CDR1 SNHLY, CDR2 FYNNEI. V shed 6 bases and J 6 bases; nucleotides not matched to a gene: 7. CDR3 amino acids: CASRRGTGSDTQYF. The DNA for the CDR3 is TGTGCCAGCAGGAGGGGGACAGGGTCCGATACGCAGTATTTT. Using reference TRBV2 and TRBJ2-3 for the parts outside the CDR3, the full variable domain is EPEVTQTPSHQVTQMGQEVILRCVPISNHLYFYWYRQILGQKVEFLVSFYNNEISEKSEIFDDQFSVERPDGSNFTLKIRSTKLEDSAMYFCASRRGTGSDTQYFGPGTRLTVL.

The J gene is TRBJ1-5, the V gene TRBV7-8, with a possible D match to TRBD1 (6 bases). Germline-derived CDR1 and CDR2 are SGHVS and FQNEAQ. The ends were cut back, 5 bases at V and 8 bases at J, with 16 bases in the middle. The CDR3 length is 14 residues. CDR3 amino acids: CASSTRGRGEPQHF. The CDR3 DNA reads as TGTGCCAGCAGCACCCGAGGCAGGGGAGAGCCCCAGCATTTT.

This clonotype was recorded only once. The chain couples TRBV11-1 to TRBJ2-7; D call uncertain. Trimming stripped 6 bases from V and 2 bases from J, with 20 bases between. Per germline, CDR1 SGHAT and CDR2 FQDESV (reference sequence). The CDR3 loop spans 16 amino acids. CDR3 DNA sequence: TGTGCCAGCAGTCGTCTTAATGGGCCGTCCCCCTACGAGCAGTACTTC. Protein sequence: CASSRLNGPSPYEQYF.

In this sample, this clonotype is medium-sized. The chain joins TRBV29-1 to TRBJ1-4; D call uncertain. Trimming shortened V by 2 bases and J by 10 bases, and 11 bases separated the two germline ends. CDR1 is SQVTM and CDR2 is ANQGSEA in the germline V gene. The CDR3 consists of 12 residues. The CDR3 DNA reads as TGCAGCGTTGAACTAGGGTTAGGAAAACTGTTTTTT. The encoded protein is CSVELGLGKLFF.

The chain couples TRBV29-1 to TRBJ1-6; 9 bases agree with TRBD1. The CDR3 is 14 residues long. CDR1 and CDR2 (germline): SQVTM, ANQGSEA. V shed 6 bases and J 9 bases; nucleotides not matched to a gene: 9. The CDR3 spells CSVTLGQGSSPLHF. Written as DNA, the CDR3 is TGCAGCGTCACTCTGGGACAGGGAAGTTCACCCCTCCACTTT. The whole variable domain, remainder taken from reference TRBV29-1 and TRBJ1-6, is SAVISQKPSRDICQRGTSLTIQCQVDSQVTMMFWYRQQPGQSLTLIATANQGSEATYESGFVIDKFPISRPNLTFSTLTVSNMSPEDSSIYLCSVTLGQGSSPLHFGNGTRLTVT.

V and J are TRBV20-1 and TRBJ1-6; 10 bases line up with TRBD1. The germline gives CDR1 DFQATT, CDR2 SNEGSKA (reference sequence). The CDR3 runs to 15 residues. Trimming at V came to 3 bases and at J to 9 bases, leaving 8 bases not matched to a gene. CDR3 sequence reads: CSARDPGQGSSPLHF. The CDR3 bases are TGCAGTGCTAGGGATCCGGGACAGGGGAGTTCACCCCTCCACTTT.

V usage is TRBV7-9 and J usage is TRBJ2-7; D gene uncertain. Germline lookup yields CDR1 SEHNR and CDR2 FQNEAQ (reference sequence). Trimming took 5 bases from V and 3 from J, leaving 11 bases between them. The CDR3 is 13 amino acids. CDR3 nucleotides: TGTGCCAGCAGCCCCGACCACGTCTACGAGCAGTACTTC. Protein sequence: CASSPDHVYEQYF.